Presented here are 27 T cell receptor beta chains from one specimen sequenced in a study of blood T cell repertoires in COVID-19 (dated by TCRdb to the early 2020s). Library preparation employed the immunoSEQ multiplex PCR assay. What TCRdb holds here is the immuneACCESS table cut down to in-frame rearrangements. Part of the clones is not present; checked against another copy, under half of the missing clones reflect an unresolved V gene, and the others are unexplained. The sample contains more than 90,000 clones, about nine tenths of them found a single time. The ten largest clonotypes hold about 8% of the sample. The sequencing input was peripheral blood. Receptors originate from a human donor in a cohort sampled during active COVID-19.

This clone showed up just a few times. V gene TRBV7-6 combines with J gene TRBJ1-6; 10 bases are a match to TRBD1. This CDR3 has 15 amino acids. CDR1 and CDR2 from the germline V gene are SGHVS and FNYEAQ. The ends lost 5 bases at V and 9 bases at J; junction bases unmatched: 7. CDR3 bases: TGTGCCAGCAGCACTAGACAGGGGGCTGTTTCACCCCTCCACTTT. Amino acids: CASSTRQGAVSPLHF.

This rearrangement joins TRBV11-3 to TRBJ2-7; D is undetermined. Germline CDR1 SGHNT, CDR2 YENEEA. The CDR3 sequence is 12 residues long. V lost 1 base and J lost 6, with 7 bases in between. CDR3 in DNA: TGTGCCAGCAGCTTAGGCAGACTCGAGCAGTACTTC. Its translation: CASSLGRLEQYF.

This rearrangement joins TRBV5-6 to TRBJ2-5; TRBD1 matches 10 bases. CDR1 SGHDT and CDR2 YYEEEE come from the germline V gene. V lost 4 bases to trimming and J lost 3 bases; unmatched junction nucleotides: 15. The CDR3 covers 18 residues. The CDR3 bases are TGTGCCAGCAGCCTTATCCCCTCCCCGACAGGGGGCGAAGAGACCCAGTACTTC. Translating gives CASSLIPSPTGGEETQYF.

This clone was seen more than once but under ten times. The chain couples TRBV7-8 to TRBJ1-4; 9 bases are shared with TRBD1. With 1 base clipped from V and 5 bases from J, the junction kept 8 bases outside the gene matches. The CDR3 spans 17 residues. Per the germline V gene, CDR1 is SGHVS and CDR2 is FQNEAQ. The CDR3 loop reads CASSLEYQGTGNEKLFF. CDR3 nucleotides: TGTGCCAGCAGCTTAGAGTATCAGGGGACAGGGAATGAAAAACTGTTTTTT.

This rearrangement joins TRBV7-8 to TRBJ1-4, with D tentatively TRBD1 (5 bases). Looked up from germline, CDR1 is SGHVS and CDR2 is FQNEAQ. Trimming took 5 bases from V and 4 from J, leaving 11 bases between them. The CDR3 runs to 14 residues. The CDR3 DNA is TGTGCCAGCAGCGTGGGACTCATTAATGAAAAACTGTTTTTT. It is translated as CASSVGLINEKLFF.

The genes are TRBV11-2 and TRBJ2-6, with 7 bases identical to TRBD2. The CDR3 is 19 amino acids. Trimming took 5 bases from V and 0 from J; bases not matched to a gene: 13. Germline V gene lookup returns CDR1 SGHAT and CDR2 FQNNGV. The CDR3 is CASSQAQRGVLSGANVLTF. The CDR3 nucleotides are TGTGCCAGCAGCCAAGCACAACGGGGGGTTCTCTCTGGGGCCAACGTCCTGACTTTC.

The chain has TRBV12-5 and TRBJ2-1; 8 bases are shared with TRBD2. This CDR3 comprises 22 residues. The J segment lost 4 bases and the V segment lost 3 bases, leaving 26 bases of the junction unmatched. Looked up from germline, CDR1 is LGHNT and CDR2 is FRNRAP. CDR3 loop: CASGFVPPSSGSESYAYNEQFF. CDR3 coding DNA: TGTGCTAGTGGTTTTGTTCCCCCCTCAAGCGGGAGTGAGAGTTACGCATACAATGAGCAGTTCTTC.

V and J are TRBV3-1 (or the pseudogene TRBV3-2) and TRBJ1-2; 8 bases agree with TRBD1. The CDR3 is 14 residues long. Germline-derived CDR1 and CDR2 are LGHDT and YNNKEL (reference sequence). V shed 1 base and J 3 bases; nucleotides not matched to a gene: 1. The CDR3, as DNA: TGTGCCAGCAGCCAAGTGACAGGGGACTATGGCTACACCTTC. Amino acids: CASSQVTGDYGYTF.

V gene TRBV5-6 combines with J gene TRBJ1-4; D unresolved. Between the trimmed V and J ends, which lost 0 bases and 4 bases, there was a span of 13 bases. The CDR3 sequence is 16 residues long. Germline values: CDR1 SGHDT, CDR2 YYEEEE. CDR3 sequence (DNA): TGTGCCAGCAGCTTGGATCCGCTGGCTTTTAATGAAAAACTGTTTTTT. It yields the protein CASSLDPLAFNEKLFF.

The V and J genes are TRBV11-2 and TRBJ2-7; weak D call: TRBD2 (5 bases). CDR1 and CDR2 (germline): SGHAT, FQNNGV. Deletions cut 2 bases from V and 0 bases from J, with 8 bases between. This CDR3 spans 14 amino acids. As DNA, the CDR3 is TGTGCCAGCAGCTTAAGGAGGAGCTCCTACGAGCAGTACTTC. It is translated as CASSLRRSSYEQYF.

The rearrangement joins TRBV7-9 to TRBJ2-7; no reliable D call. This CDR3 has 13 residues. CDR1 and CDR2 (germline): SEHNR, FQNEAQ (reference sequence). Between the trimmed V and J ends, which lost 1 base and 3 bases, there was a span of 7 bases. The CDR3: CASSLDRVYEQYF. CDR3 DNA sequence: TGTGCCAGCAGCTTAGACAGAGTCTACGAGCAGTACTTC.

This chain joins TRBV5-6 and TRBJ2-2; 11 bases are shared with TRBD2. V lost 4 bases and J lost 3; bases outside the gene matches: 5. Germline CDR1 reads SGHDT; CDR2 reads YYEEEE. The CDR3 is 16 residues long. Here the CDR3 DNA reads TGTGCCAGCAGCACCACTAGCGGGAGACACACCGGGGAGCTGTTTTTT. Amino acids: CASSTTSGRHTGELFF.

This clone was picked up one time. The rearrangement uses TRBV25-1 and TRBJ1-6; TRBD1 matches at 8 bases. V shed 2 bases, J shed 10 bases, and the junction held 4 bases outside the gene matches. The CDR3 has 14 amino acids. Per the germline V gene, CDR1 is MGHDK and CDR2 is SYGVNS. The CDR3 protein is CASSEGRGRSPLHF. CDR3 sequence (DNA): TGTGCCAGCAGTGAAGGCAGGGGGCGATCACCCCTCCACTTT.

This chain joins TRBV27 and TRBJ1-4; TRBD1 matches 7 bases. V lost 6 bases, J lost 5 bases, and 12 bases stayed unmatched. The CDR3 spans 16 residues. CDR1 is MNHEY, CDR2 SMNVEV, per germline (reference sequence). The CDR3 loop reads CASSRIWGTENEKLFF. As DNA, the CDR3 is TGTGCCAGCAGCCGGATCTGGGGGACAGAGAATGAAAAACTGTTTTTT.

The chain joins TRBV11-2 to TRBJ2-5; D unresolved. With 0 bases removed from V and 1 base from J, the gap between germline ends came to 6 bases. The germline gives CDR1 SGHAT, CDR2 FQNNGV. The length of the CDR3 is 14 residues. The CDR3 DNA reads as TGTGCCAGCAGCTTAGATACTATCCAAGAGACCCAGTACTTC. Its protein is CASSLDTIQETQYF.

This chain uses TRBV19 with TRBJ2-7; 7 bases fit TRBD1. Germline CDR1 is LNHDA and CDR2 is SQIVND (reference sequence). The V gene end was trimmed by 8 bases and the J gene end by 3 bases; junction bases not matched to a gene: 7. CDR3 size: 13 residues. DNA for the CDR3: TGTGCCAGTCGCCGACAGGGTAACTACGAGCAGTACTTC. Its protein is CASRRQGNYEQYF.

The chain is built from TRBV3-1 (or the pseudogene TRBV3-2) and TRBJ2-5, with D perhaps TRBD1 (6 bases). Germline values: CDR1 LGHDT, CDR2 YNNKEL (reference sequence). The CDR3 totals 15 residues. Trimming removed 3 bases at V and 5 bases at J, with 16 bases between. In DNA, the CDR3 is TGTGCCAGCAGCCACTGGACAGCGCAGAGGGAGACCCAGTACTTC. This encodes CASSHWTAQRETQYF.

This clone appeared once. The CDR3 region is CASSFGIQRAFSYEQYF. DNA for the CDR3: TGTGCCAGCAGTTTTGGGATCCAGCGGGCCTTCTCCTACGAGCAGTACTTC. V usage is TRBV28 and J usage is TRBJ2-7; tentatively, D is TRBD2 (6 bases). The V end was cut by 3 bases, the J end by 0 bases, with 18 bases between. CDR1 MDHEN and CDR2 SYDVKM come from the germline V gene. This CDR3 is 17 amino acids long.

The genes are TRBV5-6 and TRBJ1-5, with D uncertain. V shed 2 bases and J shed 0 bases, with 12 bases lying between them. This CDR3 has 16 residues. Per germline, CDR1 SGHDT and CDR2 YYEEEE. The CDR3 DNA reads TGTGCCAGCAGCTTTAACGGAGTCCTTAGCAATCAGCCCCAGCATTTT. It translates to CASSFNGVLSNQPQHF.

The rearrangement joins TRBV28 to TRBJ2-1, with TRBD2 matching 10 bases. V was pared by 2 bases and J by 4 bases, with 8 bases of the junction left unmatched. The germline V gene has CDR1 MDHEN and CDR2 SYDVKM. The CDR3 has 17 residues. The CDR3 DNA is TGTGCCAGCAGTTTAACTCCGCTAGCGGGGGTGTACAATGAGCAGTTCTTC. Translated, it gives CASSLTPLAGVYNEQFF.

The chain uses TRBV7-9 and TRBJ2-1; 9 positions match TRBD2. CDR1 is SEHNR and CDR2 is FQNEAQ in the germline V gene (reference sequence). The CDR3 sequence is 16 residues long. J gave up 5 bases and V 2 bases, and 7 bases lay outside the gene matches. This chain's CDR3 is CASSLFAGGPHNEQFF. Written as DNA, the CDR3 is TGTGCCAGCAGCTTATTTGCGGGGGGGCCGCACAATGAGCAGTTCTTC.

This chain joins TRBV9 and TRBJ2-5, with D perhaps matching TRBD2 (6 bases). The V end lost 4 bases, the J end lost 5 bases, and 18 bases lay between the germline ends. The CDR3 length is 15 residues. From germline, CDR1 is SGDLS and CDR2 YYNGEE. CDR3 protein: CASSSGGQSSETQYF. The CDR3 DNA follows: TGTGCCAGCAGCTCCGGGGGTCAGTCGTCGGAGACCCAGTACTTC.

This clone was seen once. V gene TRBV5-4 combines with J gene TRBJ1-3; D is perhaps TRBD1 (5 bases). Trimming cost V 6 bases and J 2 bases, with 15 bases left between them. The germline CDR1 and CDR2 sequences are SGHNT and YYREEE (reference sequence). CDR3 length: 15 amino acids. The CDR3 nucleotides are TGTGCCAGCAAAGAGGGAGGGGCGACTGGAAACACCATATATTTT. This sequence encodes CASKEGGATGNTIYF.

The chain couples TRBV7-2 to TRBJ1-6, with 8 bases matching TRBD1. This CDR3 is 16 amino acids long. Trimming at V came to 1 base and at J to 9 bases, leaving 8 bases not matched to a gene. The germline CDR1 and CDR2 sequences are SGHTA and FQGNSA. DNA for the CDR3: TGTGCCAGCAGCTTAGTATACAGGGGGAGTGGTTCACCCCTCCACTTT. Its translation: CASSLVYRGSGSPLHF.

The V gene is TRBV19, the J gene TRBJ1-5; 9 nucleotides match TRBD1. This CDR3 has 15 amino acids. Germline V gene data show CDR1 as LNHDA and CDR2 as SQIVND (reference sequence). The V segment lost 6 bases and the J segment 5 bases; nucleotides outside the gene matches: 8. The CDR3 here is CASRGTGYGYQPQHF. The CDR3 region has the DNA TGTGCCAGTAGGGGGACAGGGTACGGGTATCAGCCCCAGCATTTT.

This chain uses TRBV10-2 with TRBJ1-5; the D is unclear. V was cut by 2 bases and J by 7 bases, with 18 bases left in between. The length of the CDR3 is 16 residues. Germline CDR1 WSHSY, CDR2 SAAADI. As DNA, the CDR3 is TGCGCCAGCAGTGAGAGAGAGGGAAGGGTGAGGCAGCCCCAGCATTTT. It encodes CASSEREGRVRQPQHF.

The rearrangement joins TRBV21-1 to TRBJ2-7; the table gives TRBD2 as D, unverified against the DNA. TRBV21-1 is recorded as a pseudogene. The CDR3 is 16 amino acids. The chain's CDR3 is CASSLHPKEDSYEQYF. CDR3 DNA sequence: TGTGCCAGCAGCCTCCACCCCAAAGAGGACTCCTACGAGCAGTACTTC.